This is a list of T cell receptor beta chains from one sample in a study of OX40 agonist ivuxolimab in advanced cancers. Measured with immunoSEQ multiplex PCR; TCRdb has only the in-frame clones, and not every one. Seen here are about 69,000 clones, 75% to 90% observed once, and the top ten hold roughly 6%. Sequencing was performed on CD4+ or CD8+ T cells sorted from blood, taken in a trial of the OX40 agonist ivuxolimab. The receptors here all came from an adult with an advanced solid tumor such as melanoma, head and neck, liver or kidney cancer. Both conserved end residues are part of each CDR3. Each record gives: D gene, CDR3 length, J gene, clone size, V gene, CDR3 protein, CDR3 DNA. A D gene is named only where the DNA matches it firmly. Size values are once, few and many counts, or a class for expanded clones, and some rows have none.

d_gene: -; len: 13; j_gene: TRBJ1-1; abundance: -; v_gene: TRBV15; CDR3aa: CATRGSLNTEAFF; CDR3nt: TGTGCCACCAGGGGCAGCTTGAACACTGAAGCTTTCTTT
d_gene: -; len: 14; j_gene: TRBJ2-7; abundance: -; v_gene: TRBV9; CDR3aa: CASSPPYGPYEQYF; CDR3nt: TGTGCCAGCAGCCCCCCGTATGGGCCCTACGAGCAGTACTTC
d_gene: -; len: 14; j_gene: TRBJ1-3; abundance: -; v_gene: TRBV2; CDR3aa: CASSEGSSGNTIYF; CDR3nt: TGTGCCAGCAGTGAGGGCAGCTCTGGAAACACCATATATTTT
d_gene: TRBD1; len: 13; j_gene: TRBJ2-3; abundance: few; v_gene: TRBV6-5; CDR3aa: CASSLTGDRTQYF; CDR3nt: TGTGCCAGCAGCTTAACAGGGGATCGTACGCAGTATTTT
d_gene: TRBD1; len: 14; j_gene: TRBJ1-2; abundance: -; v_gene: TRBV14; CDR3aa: CASSQVTGGDGYTF; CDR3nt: TGTGCCAGCAGCCAAGTGACAGGGGGCGATGGCTACACCTTC
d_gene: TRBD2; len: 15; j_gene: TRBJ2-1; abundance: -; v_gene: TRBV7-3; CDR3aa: CASSLLSGAYNEQFF; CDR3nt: TGTGCCAGCAGCTTATTAAGCGGGGCCTACAATGAGCAGTTCTTC
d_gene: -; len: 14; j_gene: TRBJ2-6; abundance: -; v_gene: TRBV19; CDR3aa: CASKMSSGANVLTF; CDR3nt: TGTGCCAGTAAGATGAGCTCTGGGGCCAACGTCCTGACTTTC
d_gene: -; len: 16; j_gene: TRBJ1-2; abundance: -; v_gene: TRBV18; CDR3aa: CASSPPPEDLNYGYTF; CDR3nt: TGTGCCAGCTCACCTCCACCGGAGGATCTAAACTATGGCTACACCTTC
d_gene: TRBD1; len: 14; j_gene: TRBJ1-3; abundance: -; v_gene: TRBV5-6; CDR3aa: CASSWGQPGNTIYF; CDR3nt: TGTGCCAGCAGCTGGGGACAGCCAGGAAACACCATATATTTT
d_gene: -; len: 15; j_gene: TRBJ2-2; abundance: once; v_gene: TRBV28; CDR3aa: CASQGGATNTGELFF; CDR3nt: TGTGCCAGTCAGGGAGGCGCGACGAACACCGGGGAGCTGTTTTTT
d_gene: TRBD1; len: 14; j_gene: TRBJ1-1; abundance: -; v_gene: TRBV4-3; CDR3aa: CASSQTGRIAEAFF; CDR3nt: TGCGCCAGCAGCCAGACAGGGAGAATCGCTGAAGCTTTCTTT
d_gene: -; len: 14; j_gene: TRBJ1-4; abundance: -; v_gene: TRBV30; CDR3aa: CAWSVWASDEKLFF; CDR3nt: TGTGCCTGGAGTGTATGGGCATCGGATGAAAAACTGTTTTTT
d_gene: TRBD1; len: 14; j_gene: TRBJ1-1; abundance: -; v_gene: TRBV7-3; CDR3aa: CASSPEGAGTEAFF; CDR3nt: TGTGCCAGCAGCCCAGAGGGGGCGGGCACTGAAGCTTTCTTT
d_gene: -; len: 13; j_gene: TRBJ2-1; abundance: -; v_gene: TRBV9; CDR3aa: CASSLQGTEEQFF; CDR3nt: TGTGCCAGCAGCTTACAAGGGACGGAGGAGCAGTTCTTC
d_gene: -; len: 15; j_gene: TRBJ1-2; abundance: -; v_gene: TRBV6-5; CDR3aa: CASSYSQDSNYGYTF; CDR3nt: TGTGCCAGCAGTTACTCCCAGGACAGCAATTATGGCTACACCTTC
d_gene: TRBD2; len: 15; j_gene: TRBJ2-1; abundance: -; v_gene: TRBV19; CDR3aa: CASSIVAGGINEQFF; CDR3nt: TGTGCCAGTAGTATAGTAGCGGGAGGGATCAATGAGCAGTTCTTC
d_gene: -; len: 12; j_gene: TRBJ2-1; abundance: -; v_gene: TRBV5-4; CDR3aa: CASSLGVNEQFF; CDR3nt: TGTGCCAGCAGCCTCGGGGTGAATGAGCAGTTCTTC
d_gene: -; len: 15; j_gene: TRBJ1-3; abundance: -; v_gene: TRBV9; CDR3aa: CASSVGSHSGNTIYF; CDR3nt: TGTGCCAGCAGCGTAGGTTCACACTCTGGAAACACCATATATTTT
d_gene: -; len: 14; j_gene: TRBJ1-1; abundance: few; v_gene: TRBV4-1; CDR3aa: CASSQDRGGTEAFF; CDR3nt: TGCGCCAGCAGCCAAGATCGGGGGGGCACTGAAGCTTTCTTT
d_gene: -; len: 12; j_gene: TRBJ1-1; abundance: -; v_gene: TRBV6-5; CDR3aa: CASSPRTREAFF; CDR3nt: TGTGCCAGCAGTCCCCGGACACGAGAAGCTTTCTTT
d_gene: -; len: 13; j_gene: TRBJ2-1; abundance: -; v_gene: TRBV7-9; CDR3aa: CASSQRQSNEQFF; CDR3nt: TGTGCCAGCAGCCAAAGACAGAGCAATGAGCAGTTCTTC
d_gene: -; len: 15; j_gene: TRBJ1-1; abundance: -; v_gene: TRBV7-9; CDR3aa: CASSSSRGITIEAFF; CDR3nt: TGTGCCAGCAGCTCTAGTAGGGGTATAACCATTGAAGCTTTCTTT
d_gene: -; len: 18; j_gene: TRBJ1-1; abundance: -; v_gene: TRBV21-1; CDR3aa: CASSKNPPSFGVFTEAFF; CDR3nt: TGTGCCAGCAGCAAAAACCCCCCTAGTTTTGGTGTTTTCACTGAAGCTTTCTTT
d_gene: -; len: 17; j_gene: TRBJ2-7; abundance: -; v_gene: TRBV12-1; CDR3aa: CASSDHAGARRKYEQYF; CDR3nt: TGTGCCAGCAGCGACCACGCAGGGGCCCGGAGGAAATACGAGCAGTACTTC
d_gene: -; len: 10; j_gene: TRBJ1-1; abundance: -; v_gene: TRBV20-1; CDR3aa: CSATYPEAFF; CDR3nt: TGCAGTGCTACCTACCCTGAAGCTTTCTTT
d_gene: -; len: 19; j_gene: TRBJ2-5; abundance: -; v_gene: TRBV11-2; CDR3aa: CASSLAARRGEAFQETQYF; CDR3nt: TGTGCCAGCAGCTTAGCGGCGCGGCGGGGCGAAGCGTTCCAAGAGACCCAGTACTTC
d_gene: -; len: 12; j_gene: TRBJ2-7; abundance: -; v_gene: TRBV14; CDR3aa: CASSLSHYEQYF; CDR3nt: TGTGCCAGCAGCCTCAGCCACTACGAGCAGTACTTC
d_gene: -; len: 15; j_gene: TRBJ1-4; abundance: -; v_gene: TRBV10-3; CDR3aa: CAISAGKGANEKLFF; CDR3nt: TGTGCCATCAGTGCCGGAAAGGGGGCTAATGAAAAACTGTTTTTT
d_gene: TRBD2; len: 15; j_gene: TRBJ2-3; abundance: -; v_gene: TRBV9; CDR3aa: CASSVSGGALDTQYF; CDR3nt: TGTGCCAGCAGCGTTAGCGGGGGGGCGTTGGATACGCAGTATTTT
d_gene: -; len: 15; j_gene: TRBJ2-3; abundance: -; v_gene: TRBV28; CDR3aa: CASSLATLAADTQYF; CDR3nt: TGTGCCAGCAGTTTGGCGACCCTCGCGGCAGATACGCAGTATTTT
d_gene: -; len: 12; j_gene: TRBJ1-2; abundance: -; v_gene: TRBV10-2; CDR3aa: CASSLGLDGYTF; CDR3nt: TGCGCCAGCAGTTTAGGTTTGGATGGCTACACCTTC
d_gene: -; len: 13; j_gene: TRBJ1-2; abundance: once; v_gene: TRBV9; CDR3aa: CASSGDNDYGYTF; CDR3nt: TGTGCCAGCAGCGGCGACAACGACTATGGCTACACCTTC
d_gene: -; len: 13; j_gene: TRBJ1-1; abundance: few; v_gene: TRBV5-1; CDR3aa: CASTLRINTEAFF; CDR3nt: TGCGCCAGCACTCTGCGTATCAACACTGAAGCTTTCTTT
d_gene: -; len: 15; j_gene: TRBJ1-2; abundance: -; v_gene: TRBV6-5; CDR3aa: CASSYSEGSPYGYTF; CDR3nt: TGTGCCAGCAGTTACTCGGAGGGATCCCCCTATGGCTACACCTTC
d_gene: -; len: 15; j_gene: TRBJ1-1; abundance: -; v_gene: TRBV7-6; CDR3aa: CASSSAGGAYTEAFF; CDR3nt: TGTGCCAGCAGCTCCGCCGGGGGGGCGTACACTGAAGCTTTCTTT
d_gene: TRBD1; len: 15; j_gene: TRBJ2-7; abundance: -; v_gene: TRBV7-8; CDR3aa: CASSPQTGSPYEQYF; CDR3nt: TGTGCCAGCAGCCCACAGACAGGGTCGCCTTACGAGCAGTACTTC
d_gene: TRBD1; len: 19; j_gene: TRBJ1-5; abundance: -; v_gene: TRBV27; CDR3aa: CASSHFSGTGDYSNQPQHF; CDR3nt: TGTGCCAGCAGTCATTTTTCCGGGACAGGGGATTATAGCAATCAGCCCCAGCATTTT
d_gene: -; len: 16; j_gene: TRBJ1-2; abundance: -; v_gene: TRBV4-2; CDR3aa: CASSQDYLGTSSGYTF; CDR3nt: TGTGCCAGCAGCCAAGACTATCTAGGGACTTCTTCGGGCTACACCTTC
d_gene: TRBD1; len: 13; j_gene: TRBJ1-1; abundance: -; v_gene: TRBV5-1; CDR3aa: CASRGTGSTEAFF; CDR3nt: TGCGCCAGCAGGGGGACAGGGAGTACTGAAGCTTTCTTT